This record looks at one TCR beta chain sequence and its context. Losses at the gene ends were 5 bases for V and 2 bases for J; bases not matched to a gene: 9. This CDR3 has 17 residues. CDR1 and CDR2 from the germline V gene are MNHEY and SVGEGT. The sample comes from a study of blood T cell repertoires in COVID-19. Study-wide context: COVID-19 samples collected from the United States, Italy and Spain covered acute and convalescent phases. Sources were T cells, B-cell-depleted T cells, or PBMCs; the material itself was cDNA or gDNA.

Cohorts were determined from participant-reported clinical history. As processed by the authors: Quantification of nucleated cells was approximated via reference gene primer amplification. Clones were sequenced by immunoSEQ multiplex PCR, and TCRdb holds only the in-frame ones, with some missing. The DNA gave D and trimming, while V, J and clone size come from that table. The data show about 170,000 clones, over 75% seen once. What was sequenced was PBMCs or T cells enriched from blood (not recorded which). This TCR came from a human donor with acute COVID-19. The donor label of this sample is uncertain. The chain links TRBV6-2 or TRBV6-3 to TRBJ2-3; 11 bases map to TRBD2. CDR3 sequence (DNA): TGTGCCAGCAGTGCCGAAAAGACTAGCGGGGTCACAGATACGCAGTATTTT. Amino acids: CASSAEKTSGVTDTQYF.